This T cell receptor (beta chain) was observed in a study of shared clonotypes between healthy human individuals. CDR3 length equals 16 residues. V lost 4 bases to trimming and J lost 4 bases, with 19 bases between them. Per germline, CDR1 KGHSH and CDR2 LQKENI. On this clone: No antigen is known for it.

Findings of the study overall: Genetic and exposure-history diversity was limited by the small donor number.

Repertoires were generated with immunoSEQ multiplex PCR, while TCRdb's copy carries only in-frame clones and drops some. Here the sample spans millions of clones, approximately 93% being singletons. This TCR derives from a man younger than 35 in good health. Some clones in this sample may be carry-over from other donors' samples. The chain has TRBV18 and TRBJ2-5; tentatively, D is TRBD2 (5 bases). The sequencing sample was made of naive CD4+ T cells from PBMCs. Sample subset: CD45RA+ positively selected. CDR3 nucleotides: TGTGCCAGCTCACAACCCGGACGGGGTTTCAGAGAGACCCAGTACTTC. Translating it yields CASSQPGRGFRETQYF.